One sample yielded the 27 T cell receptor beta chains listed below, sequenced in a study of blood T cell repertoires in COVID-19. Profiling relied on immunoSEQ multiplex PCR, and the TCRdb table lists in-frame clones only, not all of them. The sample consists of some 61,000 clones, roughly nine tenths of them appearing once. Sequenced material: peripheral blood. The receptors derive from a man aged 55 to 70 with acute or convalescent COVID-19.

The chain joins TRBV6-5 to TRBJ1-1, with D possibly being TRBD1 (5 bases). Trimming left V 5 bases short and J 2 bases short, with 12 bases between. Germline loops: CDR1 MNHEY, CDR2 SVGAGI. This CDR3 is built from 14 residues. Here the CDR3 DNA reads TGTGCCAGCAGTAACCCGGGGGTAAACACTGAAGCTTTCTTT. Amino acids: CASSNPGVNTEAFF.

The chain recombines TRBV27 with TRBJ2-6, with unresolved D. The CDR3 runs to 14 residues. CDR1 is MNHEY, CDR2 SMNVEV, per germline (reference sequence). The V and J ends lost 4 bases and 0 bases respectively, with 4 bases between them. The CDR3 DNA sequence: TGTGCCAGCAGTTGGAGCTCTGGGGCCAACGTCCTGACTTTC. This sequence encodes CASSWSSGANVLTF. Full variable domain (remainder filled in from reference TRBV27 and TRBJ2-6): EAQVTQNPRYLITVTGKKLTVTCSQNMNHEYMSWYRQDPGLGLRQIYYSMNVEVTDKGDVPEGYKVSRKEKRNFPLILESPSPNQTSLYFCASSWSSGANVLTFGAGSRLTVL.

The J gene is TRBJ2-7, the V gene TRBV18; TRBD1 is a possible D gene (5 bases). In germline, CDR1 is KGHSH, CDR2 LQKENI. The germline V and J ends were trimmed by 3 bases and 5 bases, with 17 bases remaining between them. This CDR3 comprises 15 residues. CDR3 protein: CASSPVTAVGHEQYF. Written as DNA, the CDR3 is TGTGCCAGCTCACCGGTGACCGCCGTGGGGCACGAGCAGTACTTC. Complete variable domain (other parts from reference TRBV18 and TRBJ2-7): NAGVMQNPRHLVRRRGQEARLRCSPMKGHSHVYWYRQLPEEGLKFMVYLQKENIIDESGMPKERFSAEFPKEGPSILRIQQVVRGDSAAYFCASSPVTAVGHEQYFGPGTRLTVT.

This chain links TRBV12-3 or TRBV12-4 with TRBJ2-3, with D possibly being TRBD2 (6 bases). This CDR3 is 11 amino acids long. The V end was cut by 6 bases, the J end by 14 bases, with 15 bases between. Here the CDR3 DNA reads TGTGCCAGCAGCTCGGGGGTGCGCGCGTATTTT. Residues: CASSSGVRAYF.

The rearrangement joins TRBV29-1 to TRBJ1-5, with D unresolved. Germline V gives CDR1 SQVTM, CDR2 ANQGSEA. Deletions cut 6 bases from V and 4 bases from J, with 13 bases between. The CDR3 is made up of 13 amino acids. The CDR3 DNA is TGCAGCGTGAGGCGGTCCGAGAATCAGCCCCAGCATTTT. Translated, it gives CSVRRSENQPQHF.

The chain is built from TRBV6-5 and TRBJ1-1; 7 nucleotides align to TRBD1. The trim removed 6 bases at V and 4 bases at J, leaving 2 bases unmatched. The CDR3 runs 12 residues. CDR1 is MNHEY and CDR2 is SVGAGI in the germline V gene. The CDR3 DNA is TGTGCCAGCAGCAACAGGGGCACTGAAGCTTTCTTT. This gives the protein CASSNRGTEAFF.

The CDR3 is CASSLHTGALNTEAFF. The CDR3 coding sequence is TGTGCCAGCAGTTTGCACACAGGGGCTCTGAACACTGAAGCTTTCTTT. The chain recombines TRBV27 with TRBJ1-1; 7 bases agree with TRBD1. Germline CDR1 is MNHEY and CDR2 is SMNVEV (reference sequence). V trimming: 3 bases; J trimming: 0 bases; junction bases outside the gene matches: 7. This CDR3 has 16 amino acids.

Worth noting for this clone: One end of the junction is discordant with germline, which a read error may explain. The chain combines TRBV6-1 with TRBJ2-3, with TRBD1 identical over 7 bases. CDR3 length: 14 amino acids. Germline V gives CDR1 MNHNS, CDR2 SASEGT. CDR3 protein: CASSEGRNQRRGNF. CDR3 nucleotide sequence: TGTGCCAGCAGTGAAGGAAGAAATCAGCGCAGGGGGAATTTT.

The chain uses TRBV27 and TRBJ1-6; no reliable D call. Between the trimmed V and J ends, which lost 3 bases and 0 bases, there was a span of 9 bases. The CDR3 has 16 amino acids. Germline V gene sequence: CDR1 MNHEY, CDR2 SMNVEV (reference sequence). DNA of the CDR3: TGTGCCAGCAGTTTGGAGTCATACTCCTATAATTCACCCCTCCACTTT. This codes for CASSLESYSYNSPLHF.

The chain couples TRBV9 to TRBJ2-7, with D hard to call. V shed 4 bases and J shed 3 bases, with 8 bases lying between them. The germline V gene encodes CDR1 SGDLS and CDR2 YYNGEE. CDR3 size: 12 residues. The DNA of the CDR3 is TGTGCCAGCAGCCGACACGTCTACGAGCAGTACTTC. This translates into CASSRHVYEQYF.

This chain connects TRBV2 to TRBJ2-7, with D perhaps matching TRBD1 (6 bases). This CDR3 spans 16 amino acids. V was trimmed by 4 bases and J by 3 bases, leaving 19 bases between them. CDR1 and CDR2 from the germline V gene are SNHLY and FYNNEI. The CDR3 spells CASSVGGPSSFYEQYF. The CDR3 DNA is TGTGCCAGCAGTGTAGGGGGTCCTAGCAGTTTCTACGAGCAGTACTTC.

The sample holds many counts of this clone. The chain employs TRBV11-2 and TRBJ2-1; TRBD1 aligns across 7 bases. The CDR3 runs to 15 residues. The germline CDR1 and CDR2 sequences are SGHAT and FQNNGV. Unmatched junction bases numbered 7, after V lost 4 bases and J lost 4 bases. For the CDR3, the DNA is TGTGCCAGCAGCTATCAGGGGGATCGGTACAATGAGCAGTTCTTC. Translating it yields CASSYQGDRYNEQFF.

The count of this clone is one. V is TRBV5-4 and J is TRBJ1-4, with D unclear. The CDR3 covers 13 residues. Germline V gene sequence: CDR1 SGHNT, CDR2 YYREEE (reference sequence). With 0 bases removed from V and 5 bases from J, the gap between germline ends came to 5 bases. The CDR3 reads CASSLGQNEKLFF. The CDR3 DNA reads TGTGCCAGCAGCTTGGGGCAGAATGAAAAACTGTTTTTT.

This chain joins TRBV19 and TRBJ1-5, with D unresolved. Germline V gene data show CDR1 as LNHDA and CDR2 as SQIVND (reference sequence). There are 15 residues in the CDR3. V was clipped by 7 bases and J by 2 bases, with 15 bases between them. Here the CDR3 reads CASKDREWGNQPQHF. CDR3 bases: TGTGCCAGTAAAGACCGGGAGTGGGGCAATCAGCCCCAGCATTTT.

For this clone: Other nucleotide sequences in the sample specify the same CDR3. The V gene is TRBV6-4, the J gene TRBJ2-3, with a weak D call TRBD2 (5 bases). The CDR3 is 13 amino acids. Trimming removed 6 bases from V and 1 base from J, with 8 bases in between. Germline lookup yields CDR1 MRHNA and CDR2 SNTAGT. CDR3 region: CASSVGGTDTQYF. CDR3 sequence (DNA): TGTGCCAGCAGCGTCGGGGGCACAGATACGCAGTATTTT.

The chain recombines TRBV6-5 with TRBJ2-7, with TRBD2 identical over 8 bases. Looked up from germline, CDR1 is MNHEY and CDR2 is SVGAGI. The length of the CDR3 is 16 residues. The V segment lost 0 bases and the J segment 1 base; nucleotides outside the gene matches: 5. The CDR3 DNA sequence: TGTGCCAGCAGTTACTCGACAGCGGGGGTATCCTACGAGCAGTACTTC. Protein: CASSYSTAGVSYEQYF.

This clone was found once. The V call is TRBV27, the J call TRBJ1-5; possibly TRBD1 for D (6 bases). There are 14 residues in the CDR3. Per germline, CDR1 MNHEY and CDR2 SMNVEV (reference sequence). The V end was cut by 7 bases, the J end by 3 bases, with 13 bases between. CDR3: CASKSQGHNQPQHF. As DNA, the CDR3 is TGTGCCAGCAAATCACAGGGTCACAATCAGCCCCAGCATTTT.

The rearrangement joins TRBV19 to TRBJ1-1, with D tentatively TRBD1 (5 bases). V lost 5 bases, J lost 0 bases, and 13 bases lay in between. Per the germline V gene, CDR1 is LNHDA and CDR2 is SQIVND (reference sequence). This CDR3 spans 15 amino acids. CDR3 residues: CASSSQGYMNTEAFF. The CDR3 DNA is TGTGCCAGTAGTTCCCAGGGTTACATGAACACTGAAGCTTTCTTT.

This chain links TRBV9 with TRBJ1-3, with no clear D. The germline gives CDR1 SGDLS, CDR2 YYNGEE. V was cut by 2 bases and J by 0 bases, with 9 bases left in between. This CDR3 has 15 residues. CDR3 region: CASSVRGISGNTIYF. Here the CDR3 DNA reads TGTGCCAGCAGCGTTCGGGGTATCTCTGGAAACACCATATATTTT. Supplemented by reference TRBV9 and TRBJ1-3, the full variable domain reads DSGVTQTPKHLITATGQRVTLRCSPRSGDLSVYWYQQSLDQGLQFLIQYYNGEERAKGNILERFSAQQFPDLHSELNLSSLELGDSALYFCASSVRGISGNTIYFGEGSWLTVV.

The chain joins TRBV29-1 to TRBJ2-3; unclear D gene. The CDR3 is 11 residues long. V lost 5 bases, J lost 4 bases, and 7 bases lay in between. The germline gives CDR1 SQVTM, CDR2 ANQGSEA. The CDR3 DNA reads TGCAGCGTTCGCGCATCAGATACGCAGTATTTT. This sequence encodes CSVRASDTQYF.

The rearrangement links TRBV30 to TRBJ1-1; tentatively, D is TRBD1 (5 bases). Trimming shortened V by 5 bases and J by 3 bases, and 22 bases separated the two germline ends. CDR1 is GTSNPN and CDR2 is SVGIG in the germline V gene (reference sequence). The length of the CDR3 is 16 residues. Written as DNA, the CDR3 is TGTGCCTGGGGGTCAGGGAACGGGGGAATGGACACTGAAGCTTTCTTT. Protein product: CAWGSGNGGMDTEAFF. The whole variable domain, remainder taken from reference TRBV30 and TRBJ1-1, is SQTIHQWPATLVQPVGSPLSLECTVEGTSNPNLYWYRQAAGRGLQLLFYSVGIGQISSEVPQNLSASRPQDRQFILSSKKLLLSDSGFYLCAWGSGNGGMDTEAFFGQGTRLTVV.

The chain has TRBV2 and TRBJ1-4; tentatively, D is TRBD1 (6 bases). The CDR3 has 12 residues. Germline-derived CDR1 and CDR2 are SNHLY and FYNNEI. Trimming removed 5 bases from V and 8 bases from J, with 9 bases in between. CDR3 sequence reads: CASSTGREKLFF. DNA of the CDR3: TGTGCCAGCAGTACAGGGCGCGAAAAACTGTTTTTT.

Only a few counts were recorded for this clone. The chain uses TRBV9 and TRBJ1-2; possibly TRBD1 for D (6 bases). Germline lookup yields CDR1 SGDLS and CDR2 YYNGEE. This CDR3 is 12 amino acids long. V was shortened by 3 bases and J by 4 bases, with 7 bases between the two germline ends. The CDR3 protein is CASSEDSYGYTF. CDR3 DNA: TGTGCCAGCAGCGAGGACAGCTATGGCTACACCTTC.

This chain connects TRBV6-5 to TRBJ1-1, with a weak D call TRBD1 (6 bases). Germline CDR1 and CDR2: MNHEY and SVGAGI. This CDR3 region has 15 residues. Between the trimmed V and J ends, which lost 6 bases and 11 bases, there was a span of 25 bases. CDR3 protein: CASSREGGPRNSAFF. The CDR3 nucleotides read TGTGCCAGCAGCCGGGAGGGGGGCCCCCGAAATTCGGCTTTCTTT.

The CDR3 DNA follows: TGCGCCAGCAGCCCCGGGGGGTCCACAGATACGCAGTATTTT. As protein: CASSPGGSTDTQYF. The chain has TRBV5-1 and TRBJ2-3, with TRBD2 matching 7 bases. From germline, CDR1 is SGHRS and CDR2 YFSETQ. Unmatched junction bases numbered 4, after V lost 4 bases and J lost 2 bases. The CDR3 has 14 residues.

The chain couples TRBV3-1 (or the pseudogene TRBV3-2) to TRBJ2-5; D not certain. This CDR3 spans 16 amino acids. The V gene's germline CDR1 is LGHDT and CDR2 YNNKEL (reference sequence). V lost 7 bases, J lost 5 bases, and 23 bases lay in between. The CDR3 nucleotides read TGTGCCAGCACCACCAGGTCTATGGGTTTTGGGGAGACCCAGTACTTC. This translates into CASTTRSMGFGETQYF.

This clone was observed a single time. V usage is TRBV4-2 and J usage is TRBJ1-4, with 7 bases aligning to TRBD1. Losses at the gene ends were 0 bases for V and 8 bases for J; bases not matched to a gene: 9. The CDR3 is 16 residues long. Germline V gene data show CDR1 as LGHNA and CDR2 as YNFKEQ. The CDR3 DNA is TGTGCCAGCAGCCAAGATGGAATAGGACAGGAGGAAAAACTGTTTTTT. Translated: CASSQDGIGQEEKLFF.